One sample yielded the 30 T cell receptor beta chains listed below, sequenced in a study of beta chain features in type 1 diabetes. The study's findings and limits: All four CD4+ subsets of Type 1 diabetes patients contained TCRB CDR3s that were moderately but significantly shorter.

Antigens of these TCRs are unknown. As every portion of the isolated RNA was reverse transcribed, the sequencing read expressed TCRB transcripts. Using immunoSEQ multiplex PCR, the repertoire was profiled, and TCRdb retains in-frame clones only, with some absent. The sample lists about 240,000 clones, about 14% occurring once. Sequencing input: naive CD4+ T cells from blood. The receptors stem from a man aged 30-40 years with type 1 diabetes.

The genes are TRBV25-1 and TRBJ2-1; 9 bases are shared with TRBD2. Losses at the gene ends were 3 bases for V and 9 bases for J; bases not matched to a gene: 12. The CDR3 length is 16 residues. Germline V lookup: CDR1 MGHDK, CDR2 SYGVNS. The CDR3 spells CASSERGRTSVGEQFF. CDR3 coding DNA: TGTGCCAGCAGTGAGAGGGGTCGGACTAGCGTTGGTGAGCAGTTCTTC.

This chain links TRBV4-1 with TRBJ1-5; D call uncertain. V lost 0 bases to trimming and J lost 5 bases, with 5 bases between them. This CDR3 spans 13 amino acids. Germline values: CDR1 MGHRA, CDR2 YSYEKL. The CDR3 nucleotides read TGCGCCAGCAGCCAAGAAACGGATCAGCCCCAGCATTTT. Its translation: CASSQETDQPQHF.

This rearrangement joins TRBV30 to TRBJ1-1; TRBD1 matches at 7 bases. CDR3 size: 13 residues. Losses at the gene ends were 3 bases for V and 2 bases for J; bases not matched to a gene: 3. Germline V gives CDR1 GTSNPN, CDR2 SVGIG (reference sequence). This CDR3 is CAWSGDSNTEAFF. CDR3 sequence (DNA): TGTGCCTGGAGCGGGGACAGTAACACTGAAGCTTTCTTT.

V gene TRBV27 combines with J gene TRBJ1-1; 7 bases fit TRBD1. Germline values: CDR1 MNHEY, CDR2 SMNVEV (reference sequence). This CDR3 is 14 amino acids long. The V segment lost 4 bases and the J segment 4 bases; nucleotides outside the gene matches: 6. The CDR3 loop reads CASSSGGLGTEAFF. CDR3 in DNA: TGTGCCAGCAGTTCAGGGGGTTTGGGCACTGAAGCTTTCTTT.

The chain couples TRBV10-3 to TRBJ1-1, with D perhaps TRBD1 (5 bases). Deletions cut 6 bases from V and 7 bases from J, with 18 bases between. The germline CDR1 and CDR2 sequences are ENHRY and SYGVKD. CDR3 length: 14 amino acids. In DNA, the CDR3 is TGTGCCATCAGCTCCAAAGGGGAAGGCGGTGAAGCTTTCTTT. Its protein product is CAISSKGEGGEAFF.

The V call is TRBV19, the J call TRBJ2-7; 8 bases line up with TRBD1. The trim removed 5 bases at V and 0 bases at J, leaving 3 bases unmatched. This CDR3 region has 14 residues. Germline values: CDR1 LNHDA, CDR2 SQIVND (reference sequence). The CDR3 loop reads CASSSTGDSYEQYF. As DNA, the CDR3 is TGTGCCAGTAGTTCGACAGGGGACTCCTACGAGCAGTACTTC.

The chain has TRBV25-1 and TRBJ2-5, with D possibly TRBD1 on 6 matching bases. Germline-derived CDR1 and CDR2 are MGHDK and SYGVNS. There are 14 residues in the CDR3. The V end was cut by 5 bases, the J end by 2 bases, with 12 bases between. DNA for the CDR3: TGTGCCAGCAGTCCAGACAGGTTACAAGAGACCCAGTACTTC. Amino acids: CASSPDRLQETQYF.

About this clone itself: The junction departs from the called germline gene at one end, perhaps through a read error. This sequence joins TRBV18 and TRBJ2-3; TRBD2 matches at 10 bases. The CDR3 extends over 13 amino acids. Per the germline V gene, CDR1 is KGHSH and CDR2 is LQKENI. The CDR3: CASSPISGRQSGF. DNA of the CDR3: TGTGCCAGCTCACCCATTAGCGGGAGGCAGTCGGGCTTT.

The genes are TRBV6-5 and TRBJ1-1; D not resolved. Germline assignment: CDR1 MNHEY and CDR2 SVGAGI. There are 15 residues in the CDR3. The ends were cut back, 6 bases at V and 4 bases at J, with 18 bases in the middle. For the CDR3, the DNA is TGTGCCAGCAGGAACTCCGGGATTCAAGGCACTGAAGCTTTCTTT. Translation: CASRNSGIQGTEAFF.

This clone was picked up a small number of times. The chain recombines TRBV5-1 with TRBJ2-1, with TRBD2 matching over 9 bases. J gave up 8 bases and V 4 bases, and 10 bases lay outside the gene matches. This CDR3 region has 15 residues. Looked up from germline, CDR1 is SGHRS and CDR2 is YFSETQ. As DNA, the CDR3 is TGCGCCAGCAGCCTCCCTAGCGGGAAGTCCGATGAGCAGTTCTTC. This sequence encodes CASSLPSGKSDEQFF.

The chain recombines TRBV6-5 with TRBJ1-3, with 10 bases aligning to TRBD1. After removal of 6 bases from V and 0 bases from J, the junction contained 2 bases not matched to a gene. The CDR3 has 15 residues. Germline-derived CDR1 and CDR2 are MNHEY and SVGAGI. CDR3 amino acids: CASRDRGPSGNTIYF. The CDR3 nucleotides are TGTGCCAGCAGAGACAGGGGGCCCTCTGGAAACACCATATATTTT.

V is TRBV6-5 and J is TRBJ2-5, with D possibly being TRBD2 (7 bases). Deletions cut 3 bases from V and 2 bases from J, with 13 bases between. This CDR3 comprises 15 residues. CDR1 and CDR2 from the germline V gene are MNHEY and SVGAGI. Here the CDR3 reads CASSYEGGRQETQYF. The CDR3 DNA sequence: TGTGCCAGCAGTTATGAGGGGGGGCGGCAAGAGACCCAGTACTTC.

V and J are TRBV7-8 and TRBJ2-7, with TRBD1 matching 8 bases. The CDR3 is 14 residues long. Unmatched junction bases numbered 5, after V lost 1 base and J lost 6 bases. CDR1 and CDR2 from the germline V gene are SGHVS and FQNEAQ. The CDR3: CASSLVDRAGEQYF. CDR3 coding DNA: TGTGCCAGCAGCTTAGTGGACAGGGCGGGCGAGCAGTACTTC.

The CDR3 loop is CASSRDRVIDGYTF. CDR3 sequence (DNA): TGCGCCAGCAGCCGGGACAGGGTTATCGATGGCTACACCTTC. This sequence joins TRBV5-1 and TRBJ1-2, with TRBD1 matching over 9 bases. After removal of 4 bases from V and 6 bases from J, the junction contained 7 bases not matched to a gene. The CDR3 runs 14 residues. The germline gives CDR1 SGHRS, CDR2 YFSETQ.

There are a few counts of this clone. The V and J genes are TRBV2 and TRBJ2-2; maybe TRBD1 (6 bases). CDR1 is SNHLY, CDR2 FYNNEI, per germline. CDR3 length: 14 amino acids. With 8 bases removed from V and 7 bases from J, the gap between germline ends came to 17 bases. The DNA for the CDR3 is TGTGCCAGCGCCCCGACAGGCTCTGTCGGGGAGCTGTTTTTT. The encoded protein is CASAPTGSVGELFF.

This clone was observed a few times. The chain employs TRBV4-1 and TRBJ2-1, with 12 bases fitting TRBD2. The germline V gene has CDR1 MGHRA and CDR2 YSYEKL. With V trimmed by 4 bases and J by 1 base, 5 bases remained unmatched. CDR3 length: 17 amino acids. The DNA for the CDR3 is TGCGCCAGCAGCCCGACAGGACTAGCGGGGTCCTACAATGAGCAGTTCTTC. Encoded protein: CASSPTGLAGSYNEQFF.

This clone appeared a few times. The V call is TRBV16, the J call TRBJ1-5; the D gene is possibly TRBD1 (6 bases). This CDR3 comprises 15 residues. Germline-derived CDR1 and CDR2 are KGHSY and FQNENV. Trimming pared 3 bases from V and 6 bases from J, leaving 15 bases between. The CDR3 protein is CASSQTSQGSQPQHF. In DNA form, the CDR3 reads TGTGCCAGCAGCCAGACGAGCCAGGGGTCTCAGCCCCAGCATTTT.

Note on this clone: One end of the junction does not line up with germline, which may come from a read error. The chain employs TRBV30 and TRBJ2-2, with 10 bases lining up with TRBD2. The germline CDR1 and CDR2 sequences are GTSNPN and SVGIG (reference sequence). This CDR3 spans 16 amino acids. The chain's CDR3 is CAWTEAGGPKTGELFF. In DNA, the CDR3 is TGTGCCTGGACCGAAGCGGGGGGGCCGAAAACCGGGGAGCTGTTTTTT.

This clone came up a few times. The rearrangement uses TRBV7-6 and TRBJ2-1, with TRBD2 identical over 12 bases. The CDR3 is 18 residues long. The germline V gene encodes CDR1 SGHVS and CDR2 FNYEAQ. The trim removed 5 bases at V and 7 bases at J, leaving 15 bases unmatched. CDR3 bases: TGTGCCAGCAGCCGAGGTGTTTCTAGCGGGAGGGCGGGGAATGAGCAGTTCTTC. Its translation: CASSRGVSSGRAGNEQFF.

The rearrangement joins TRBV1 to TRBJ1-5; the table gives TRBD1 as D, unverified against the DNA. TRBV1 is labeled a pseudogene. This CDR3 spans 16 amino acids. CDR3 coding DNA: TGCACCAGCAGCCAAGATAACAGGGGCACTCATCAGCCCCAGCATTTT. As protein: CTSSQDNRGTHQPQHF.

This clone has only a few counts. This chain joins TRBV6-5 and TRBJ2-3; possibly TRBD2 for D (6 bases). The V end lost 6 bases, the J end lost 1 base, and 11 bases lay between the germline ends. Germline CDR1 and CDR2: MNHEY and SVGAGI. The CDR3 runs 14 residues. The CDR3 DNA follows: TGTGCCAGCAGCAGGACTATCGGCACAGATACGCAGTATTTT. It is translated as CASSRTIGTDTQYF.

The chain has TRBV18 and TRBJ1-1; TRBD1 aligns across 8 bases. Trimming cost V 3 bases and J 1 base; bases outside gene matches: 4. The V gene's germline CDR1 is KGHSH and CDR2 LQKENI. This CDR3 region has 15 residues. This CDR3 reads CASSPQGAQNTEAFF. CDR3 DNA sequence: TGTGCCAGCTCACCTCAGGGGGCGCAGAACACTGAAGCTTTCTTT.

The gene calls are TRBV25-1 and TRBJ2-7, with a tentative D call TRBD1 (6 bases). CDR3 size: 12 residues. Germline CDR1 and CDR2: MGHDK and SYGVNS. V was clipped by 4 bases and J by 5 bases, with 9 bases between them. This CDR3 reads CASSGNRDEQYF. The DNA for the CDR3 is TGTGCCAGCAGTGGAAACAGGGACGAGCAGTACTTC.

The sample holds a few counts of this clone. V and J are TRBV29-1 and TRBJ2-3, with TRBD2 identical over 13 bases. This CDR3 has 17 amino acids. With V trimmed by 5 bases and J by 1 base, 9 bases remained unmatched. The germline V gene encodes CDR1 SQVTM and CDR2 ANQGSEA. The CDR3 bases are TGCAGCGTTCTCCGGACTAGCGGGGGTCCCCGCACAGATACGCAGTATTTT. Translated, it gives CSVLRTSGGPRTDTQYF.

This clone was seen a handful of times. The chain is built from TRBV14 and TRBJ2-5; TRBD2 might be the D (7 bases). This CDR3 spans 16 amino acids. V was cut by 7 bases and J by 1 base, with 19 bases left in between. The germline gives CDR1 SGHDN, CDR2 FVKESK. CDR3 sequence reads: CASNSGEGGRQETQYF. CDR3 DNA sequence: TGTGCCAGCAACTCCGGGGAGGGGGGTCGCCAAGAGACCCAGTACTTC. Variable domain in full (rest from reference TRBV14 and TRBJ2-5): EAGVTQFPSHSVIEKGQTVTLRCDPISGHDNLYWYRRVMGKEIKFLLHFVKESKQDESGMPNNRFLAERTGGTYSTLKVQPAELEDSGVYFCASNSGEGGRQETQYFGPGTRLLVL.

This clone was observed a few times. CDR3 DNA sequence: TGCGCCAGCAGCTTTGGAGGCAGGGAGGGCAATCAGCCCCAGCATTTT. It yields the protein CASSFGGREGNQPQHF. This chain joins TRBV5-1 and TRBJ1-5, with D perhaps TRBD1 (5 bases). CDR3 length: 16 amino acids. Germline lookup yields CDR1 SGHRS and CDR2 YFSETQ. The V gene lost 2 bases and the J gene lost 2 bases, with 14 bases spanning the gap.

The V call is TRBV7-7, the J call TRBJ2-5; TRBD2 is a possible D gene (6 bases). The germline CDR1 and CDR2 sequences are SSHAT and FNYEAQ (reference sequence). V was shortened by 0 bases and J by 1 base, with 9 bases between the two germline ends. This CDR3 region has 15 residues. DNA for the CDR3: TGTGCCAGCAGCTTAGCGCGGGGCTCCCAAGAGACCCAGTACTTC. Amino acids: CASSLARGSQETQYF.

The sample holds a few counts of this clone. This CDR3 reads CASSSGATNEKLFF. The CDR3 DNA reads TGTGCCAGCAGCTCGGGGGCAACTAATGAAAAACTGTTTTTT. The chain employs TRBV4-2 and TRBJ1-4; a possible D gene is TRBD1 (5 bases). V lost 5 bases and J 0 bases, leaving 7 bases between the germline ends. Germline V gene sequence: CDR1 LGHNA, CDR2 YNFKEQ. The CDR3 extends over 14 amino acids.

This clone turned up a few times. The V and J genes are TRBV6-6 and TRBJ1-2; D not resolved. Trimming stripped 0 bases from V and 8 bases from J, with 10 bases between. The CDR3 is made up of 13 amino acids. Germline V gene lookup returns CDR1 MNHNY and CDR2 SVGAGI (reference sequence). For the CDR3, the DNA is TGTGCCAGCAGTTACTCTCAGGCGGGAGGCTACACCTTC. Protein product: CASSYSQAGGYTF.

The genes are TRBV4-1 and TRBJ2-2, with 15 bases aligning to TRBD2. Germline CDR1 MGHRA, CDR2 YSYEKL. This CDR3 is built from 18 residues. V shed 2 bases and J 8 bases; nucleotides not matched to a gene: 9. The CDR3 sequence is CASSQSGLAGGRRGELFF. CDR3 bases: TGCGCCAGCAGCCAATCTGGACTAGCGGGAGGGCGGAGAGGGGAGCTGTTTTTT.